Sequencing of this T cell receptor (beta chain) was carried out in a study of T-cell reconstitution after alpha-beta-depleted transplantation in children (dated by TCRdb to 2016 to 2017). Looking at the study overall: The study quantitatively tracked T-cell immune reconstitution after TCRalphabeta/CD19-depleted allogeneic hematopoietic cell transplantation in children using TCR repertoire profiling.

The CDR3 sequence holds 16 residues, the cysteine and phenylalanine included. This entry keeps only the CDR3 DNA: 48 bases, framed from base 1. CDR1 and CDR2 were assigned from the germline V gene as SGHTA and FQGNSA. V is cut by 5 bases and J by 4 bases, and the space between the germline ends is 17 bases. This clonotype appeared a single time. The antigen this receptor binds is unknown. No clone much larger than this one lies a single base away; base qualities are absent. Preparation of the library involved PCR. TCRdb lists the instrument as Illumina HiSeq 2500. To normalize quantification of the TCRbeta repertoire, the TCR libraries were built with molecular barcoding that relied on unique molecular identifiers. The public reads were run again by TCRdb, first through fastp at Q25 and then through MiXCR, and only productive beta chains were kept. One record per CDR3 amino acid sequence lists the most common genes and DNA. The sample table holds 500,000 or so distinct CDR3 sequences, of which 32% were seen once. The ten largest clones capture 2% to 3% of the sample.

The chain joins TRBV7-2 to TRBJ2-2; confidence is insufficient to name the D gene. This receptor was taken from a human donor who donated a stem cell graft to a child with aplastic anemia. The sequences come from PBMCs from the stem cell graft donor, collected from the stem cell graft. The nucleotide sequence is TGTGCCAGCAGCCAACCAAGCCTGGTAGTCACCGGGGAGCTGTTTTTT. Its product reads: CASSQPSLVVTGELFF. Where the CDR3 stops, the reference TRBV7-2 and TRBJ2-2 genes take over; the full variable domain is GAGVSQSPSNKVTEKGKDVELRCDPISGHTALYWYRQSLGQGLEFLIYFQGNSAPDKSGLPSDRFSAERTGGSVSTLTIQRTQQEDSAVYLCASSQPSLVVTGELFFGEGSRLTVL.